Below, 27 T cell receptor beta chains from the same sample are listed, as sequenced in a study of blood T cells in healthy people across ages. Alongside a J-beta primer mix, a sample-barcoded 5' primer served in a second PCR lasting about 7 to 12 cycles. One entry per CDR3 protein results from TCRdb running MiXCR on the 5' RACE reads. Among around 2 million distinct CDR3 sequences listed, around 42% were seen once. Sequenced input: blood. Every receptor here comes from a human donor in good health.

The chain links TRBV10-3 to TRBJ1-2; D is uncertain. Germline CDR1 reads ENHRY; CDR2 reads SYGVKD. This CDR3 is 13 amino acids long. V shed 4 bases and J shed 4 bases, with 10 bases lying between them. DNA of the CDR3: TGTGCCATCAGTGGATTCGCCAGCTATGGCTACACCTTC. Protein sequence: CAISGFASYGYTF.

The chain recombines TRBV2 with TRBJ2-7; tentatively, D is TRBD1 (5 bases). The V gene lost 3 bases and the J gene lost 3 bases, with 12 bases spanning the gap. CDR1 and CDR2 from the germline V gene are SNHLY and FYNNEI. CDR3 length equals 14 residues. The DNA for the CDR3 is TGTGCCAGCAGTGAGAGCAGGGCTCTCTACGAGCAGTACTTC. This gives the protein CASSESRALYEQYF.

In the case of this clonotype: A read error may produce the germline difference seen at one junction end. The chain uses TRBV18 and TRBJ2-3; D uncertain. Germline CDR1 and CDR2: KGHSH and LQKENI. The CDR3 extends over 13 amino acids. The CDR3 nucleotides are TGTACCAGCTCACCACCCCCACCTGATACGCAGTATTTT. It codes for CTSSPPPPDTQYF.

This clonotype has only a few counts. The V and J genes are TRBV27 and TRBJ1-1; tentatively, D is TRBD1 (6 bases). The CDR3 length is 13 residues. V was pared by 6 bases and J by 4 bases, with 12 bases between. The V gene's germline CDR1 is MNHEY and CDR2 SMNVEV (reference sequence). The CDR3 DNA reads TGTGCCAGCAGGACCCAGGGGACCACTGAAGCTTTCTTT. Protein: CASRTQGTTEAFF.

This clonotype was detected a few times. This chain uses TRBV28 with TRBJ1-2, with a possible D match to TRBD1 (6 bases). CDR3 size: 14 residues. Per the germline V gene, CDR1 is MDHEN and CDR2 is SYDVKM. V was pared by 8 bases and J by 0 bases, with 13 bases between. The CDR3 is CASVSGVANYGYTF. In DNA form, the CDR3 reads TGTGCCAGCGTTTCAGGGGTAGCTAACTATGGCTACACCTTC.

This clonotype was counted a few times. The chain uses TRBV12-3 or TRBV12-4 and TRBJ2-1, with D perhaps TRBD2 (6 bases). The CDR3 has 17 amino acids. V dropped 3 bases and J dropped 9 bases, with 24 bases sitting between them. CDR3 amino acids: CASSFSTGTQPNSEQFF. The CDR3 DNA reads TGTGCCAGCAGTTTCTCCACCGGGACTCAGCCAAACAGTGAGCAGTTCTTC.

This clonotype was seen more than once but under ten times. The V call is TRBV20-1, the J call TRBJ2-5; D may be TRBD1 (5 bases). CDR3 length: 13 residues. V lost 4 bases and J lost 3, with 12 bases in between. Germline CDR1 reads DFQATT; CDR2 reads SNEGSKA (reference sequence). CDR3 sequence: CSAKRTTKETQYF. The CDR3 coding sequence is TGCAGTGCTAAGAGGACAACTAAAGAGACCCAGTACTTC.

This clonotype appeared a few times. This rearrangement joins TRBV10-3 to TRBJ1-2; no clear D. The CDR3 loop spans 12 amino acids. V lost 6 bases to trimming and J lost 6 bases, with 11 bases between them. CDR1 is ENHRY and CDR2 is SYGVKD in the germline V gene. DNA of the CDR3: TGTGCCATCAGCCAAGACATGAATGGCTACACCTTC. This codes for CAISQDMNGYTF.

Note on this clonotype: Compared with germline, one end of the junction differs, possibly owing to a read error. The chain combines TRBV29-1 with TRBJ2-3; TRBD1 might be the D (5 bases). Germline assignment: CDR1 SQVTM and CDR2 ANQGSEA. The CDR3 spans 13 residues. As DNA, the CDR3 is TGCAGCTTTAAAAGGAGTGTAACAGGTACGCAGTATTTT. Amino acids: CSFKRSVTGTQYF.

This clonotype was counted a few times. The chain combines TRBV7-1 with TRBJ2-5; D gene unclear. TRBV7-1 is placed among ORFs of uncertain function. CDR3 length: 12 amino acids. V lost 3 bases, J lost 3 bases, and 5 bases lay in between. In DNA, the CDR3 is TGTGCCAGCAGCTCTTTTGAAGAGACCCAGTACTTC. This encodes CASSSFEETQYF.

This chain connects TRBV6-5 to TRBJ1-2; no reliable D call. The CDR3 runs to 12 residues. Germline V CDR1 and CDR2: MNHEY, SVGAGI. V was clipped by 6 bases and J by 8 bases, with 13 bases between them. The CDR3 region has the DNA TGTGCCAGCAGGTCCAGCCGCTGGGGCTACACCTTC. It yields the protein CASRSSRWGYTF.

The chain carries TRBV5-5 and TRBJ2-5; 9 bases are a match to TRBD2. The V segment lost 1 base and the J segment 11 bases; nucleotides outside the gene matches: 15. Germline lookup yields CDR1 SGHKS and CDR2 YYEKEE (reference sequence). This CDR3 has 16 amino acids. Here the CDR3 DNA reads TGTGCCAGCAGCTTGCAGATCCAGCGGGGGGTTAATGAGCAGTACTTC. As protein: CASSLQIQRGVNEQYF.

This clonotype was counted only a few times. V usage is TRBV7-2 and J usage is TRBJ2-7; D is perhaps TRBD1 or TRBD2 (5 bases each). Germline lookup yields CDR1 SGHTA and CDR2 FQGNSA. Trimming cost V 3 bases and J 6 bases, with 18 bases left between them. This CDR3 contains 15 residues. CDR3 in amino acids: CASSFSSGSGSEQYF. DNA of the CDR3: TGTGCCAGCAGCTTTAGTTCAGGGAGTGGAAGCGAGCAGTACTTC.

The V gene is TRBV7-2, the J gene TRBJ1-2; 10 positions agree with TRBD1. After removal of 6 bases from V and 7 bases from J, the junction contained 14 bases not matched to a gene. Germline CDR1 SGHTA, CDR2 FQGNSA. The CDR3 contains 16 residues. CDR3 in amino acids: CASSSLRQGAGGGYTF. The CDR3 DNA sequence: TGTGCCAGCAGTTCCCTTCGACAGGGGGCAGGTGGTGGCTACACCTTC.

The rearrangement joins TRBV12-3 or TRBV12-4 to TRBJ2-7; D call uncertain. V lost 3 bases and J 6 bases, leaving 9 bases between the germline ends. The CDR3 totals 12 residues. The CDR3 nucleotides read TGTGCCAGCAGTTTCCTGAACCTCGAGCAGTACTTC. It is translated as CASSFLNLEQYF.

V is TRBV11-2 and J is TRBJ2-7; D may be TRBD2 (7 bases). This CDR3 region has 15 residues. Trimming stripped 2 bases from V and 3 bases from J, with 14 bases between. Germline V lookup: CDR1 SGHAT, CDR2 FQNNGV. The CDR3 coding sequence is TGTGCCAGCAGCTTATCTTACAGGGAGGGCTACGAGCAGTACTTC. Amino acids: CASSLSYREGYEQYF.

The chain links TRBV6-5 to TRBJ2-7; D gene unclear. Germline assignment: CDR1 MNHEY and CDR2 SVGAGI. The CDR3 loop spans 13 amino acids. V dropped 2 bases and J dropped 0 bases, with 5 bases sitting between them. The CDR3 sequence: CASSYEASYEQYF. The DNA for the CDR3 is TGTGCCAGCAGTTACGAGGCCTCCTACGAGCAGTACTTC.

The rearrangement uses TRBV7-2 and TRBJ2-1, with D maybe TRBD1 (6 bases). Germline lookup yields CDR1 SGHTA and CDR2 FQGNSA. The CDR3 is 13 amino acids. V lost 3 bases to trimming and J lost 6 bases, with 9 bases between them. The CDR3 DNA follows: TGTGCCAGCAGCTTTTTGGGGGCCAATGAGCAGTTCTTC. Translating gives CASSFLGANEQFF.

This chain links TRBV7-9 with TRBJ2-1; the D gene is possibly TRBD2 (6 bases). Per germline, CDR1 SEHNR and CDR2 FQNEAQ (reference sequence). V lost 5 bases and J lost 5, with 16 bases in between. This CDR3 has 15 residues. CDR3 bases: TGTGCCAGCAGCCTCCTAGATAGCGGAGACAATGAGCAGTTCTTC. Protein: CASSLLDSGDNEQFF.

This chain links TRBV20-1 with TRBJ2-3, with a possible D match to TRBD2 (6 bases). The V end lost 1 base, the J end lost 1 base, and 12 bases lay between the germline ends. The germline V gene has CDR1 DFQATT and CDR2 SNEGSKA (reference sequence). The CDR3 is 15 residues long. CDR3: CSARARAGRTDTQYF. For the CDR3, the DNA is TGCAGTGCTAGAGCCAGGGCGGGACGCACAGATACGCAGTATTTT.

This clonotype was seen more than once but under ten times. V is TRBV7-6 and J is TRBJ2-1; 10 bases line up with TRBD2. Germline V CDR1 and CDR2: SGHVS, FNYEAQ. The CDR3 is 15 amino acids. Unmatched junction bases numbered 3, after V lost 2 bases and J lost 5 bases. CDR3 nucleotide sequence: TGTGCCAGCAGCTTATATAGCGGGGGGCACAATGAGCAGTTCTTC. Encoded protein: CASSLYSGGHNEQFF.

This clonotype was seen only a few times. The J gene is TRBJ2-7, the V gene TRBV7-2; either TRBD1 or TRBD2 may supply D (6 bases each). The CDR3 has 15 amino acids. Germline V gene lookup returns CDR1 SGHTA and CDR2 FQGNSA. V lost 1 base and J lost 5, with 15 bases in between. CDR3 residues: CASSLVLEGVHEQYF. Here the CDR3 DNA reads TGTGCCAGCAGCTTAGTATTGGAGGGGGTCCACGAGCAGTACTTC.

This clonotype has just a few counts. This sequence joins TRBV6-2 or TRBV6-3 and TRBJ2-1, with D possibly being TRBD2 (7 bases). Germline loops: CDR1 MNHEY, CDR2 SVGEGT. The CDR3 contains 18 residues. Trimming took 7 bases from V and 7 from J, leaving 29 bases between them. The CDR3 region has the DNA TGTGCCAGCAAGGGGGAGGGGGGGCACACCCCGGTATTGAATGAGCAGTTCTTC. This codes for CASKGEGGHTPVLNEQFF.

The sample holds a few counts of this clonotype. The CDR3 region has the DNA TGCAGCGTACAGAATACCTACGAGCAGTACTTC. Translating gives CSVQNTYEQYF. This rearrangement joins TRBV29-1 to TRBJ2-7, with D unresolved. With 6 bases removed from V and 2 bases from J, the gap between germline ends came to 8 bases. Germline CDR1 reads SQVTM; CDR2 reads ANQGSEA. The CDR3 is 11 residues long.

The chain employs TRBV29-1 and TRBJ2-5, with D unclear. This CDR3 comprises 13 residues. The germline CDR1 and CDR2 sequences are SQVTM and ANQGSEA. The germline V and J ends were trimmed by 4 bases and 4 bases, with 13 bases remaining between them. CDR3 nucleotide sequence: TGCAGCGTTGGGGTTAGTCGTCGAGAGACCCAGTACTTC. It is translated as CSVGVSRRETQYF.

J is TRBJ2-3 and V is TRBV21-1. TRBV21-1 is a documented pseudogene. The CDR3 spans 12 residues. DNA of the CDR3: TGTGCCAGCAGCAACAGGACGGTGGGGCAGTATTTT. It is translated as CASSNRTVGQYF.

A note on this clonotype: At one end, the junction sequence differs from germline, possibly due to a read error. The rearrangement joins TRBV25-1 to TRBJ2-7; 11 bases fit TRBD1. CDR3 length: 16 amino acids. In germline, CDR1 is MGHDK, CDR2 SYGVNS. The CDR3 DNA reads TGTACCAGCAGTGAATTGGGACAGGGGGTCACCTACGAGCAGTACTTC. This sequence encodes CTSSELGQGVTYEQYF.